This T cell receptor beta chain was captured by sequencing in a study of blood T cell repertoires in COVID-19. V shed 5 bases and J 14 bases; nucleotides not matched to a gene: 8. Germline loops: CDR1 MNHEY, CDR2 SVGAGI. The CDR3 is 11 amino acids. TCRdb's copy holds only in-frame clones and misses some; the assay was immunoSEQ multiplex PCR. The table lists around 140,000 clones, around nine tenths of them singletons, with under 4.5% in the top ten. The chain has TRBV6-5 and TRBJ1-1; 7 bases are a match to TRBD1. The sequencing sample was made of peripheral blood. The sequence derives from a man aged 55 to 70 with COVID-19, enrolled during active disease. CDR3 protein: CASSLDRRFFF. The CDR3 DNA follows: TGTGCCAGCAGTCTGGACAGGCGGTTCTTCTTT.